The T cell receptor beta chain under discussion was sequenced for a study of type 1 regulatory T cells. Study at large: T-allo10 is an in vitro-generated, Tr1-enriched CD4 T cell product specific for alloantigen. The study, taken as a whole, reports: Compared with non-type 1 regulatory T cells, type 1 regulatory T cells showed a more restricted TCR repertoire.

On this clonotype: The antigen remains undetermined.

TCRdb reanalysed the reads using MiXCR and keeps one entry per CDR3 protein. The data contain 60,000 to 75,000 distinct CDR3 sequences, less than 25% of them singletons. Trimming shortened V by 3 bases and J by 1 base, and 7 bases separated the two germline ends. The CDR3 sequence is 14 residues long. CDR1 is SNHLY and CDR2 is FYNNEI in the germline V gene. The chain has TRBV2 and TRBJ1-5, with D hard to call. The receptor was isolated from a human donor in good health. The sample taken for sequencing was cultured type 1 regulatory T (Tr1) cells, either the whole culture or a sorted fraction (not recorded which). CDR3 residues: CASSDVQSNQPQHF. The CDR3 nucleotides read TGTGCCAGCAGTGATGTACAGAGCAATCAGCCCCAGCATTTT.